Following are 14 T cell receptor beta chains from one sample sequenced in a study of blood T cell repertoires in COVID-19. Some clones are missing from TCRdb's copy, which holds only in-frame ones; the method was immunoSEQ multiplex PCR. The repertoire holds about 180,000 clones, with over 75% as singletons. Sequencing input: peripheral blood. The receptors come from a woman aged 70-85 years with acute or convalescent COVID-19.

This chain links TRBV7-8 with TRBJ1-1; unclear D gene. V lost 5 bases to trimming and J lost 1 base, with 11 bases between them. Germline lookup yields CDR1 SGHVS and CDR2 FQNEAQ. The CDR3 covers 14 residues. CDR3 region: CASSPPTRNTEAFF. For the CDR3, the DNA is TGTGCCAGCAGCCCCCCTACTAGGAACACTGAAGCTTTCTTT. Variable domain in full (rest from reference TRBV7-8 and TRBJ1-1): GAGVSQSPRYKVAKRGQDVALRCDPISGHVSLFWYQQALGQGPEFLTYFQNEAQLDKSGLPSDRFFAERPEGSVSTLKIQRTQQEDSAVYLCASSPPTRNTEAFFGQGTRLTVV.

The V call is TRBV9, the J call TRBJ1-1; maybe TRBD1 (5 bases). The CDR3 consists of 15 residues. V dropped 3 bases and J dropped 0 bases, with 12 bases sitting between them. From germline, CDR1 is SGDLS and CDR2 YYNGEE. DNA of the CDR3: TGTGCCAGCAGCGGGGCGGGGGTACTGAACACTGAAGCTTTCTTT. The encoded protein is CASSGAGVLNTEAFF.

The genes are TRBV27 and TRBJ2-7; D may be TRBD1 (5 bases). Germline-derived CDR1 and CDR2 are MNHEY and SMNVEV (reference sequence). Trimming pared 3 bases from V and 2 bases from J, leaving 17 bases between. The CDR3 runs to 16 residues. CDR3 DNA sequence: TGTGCCAGCAGTTTGAACGTAAGGGGTTCCCCCTACGAGCAGTACTTC. Its translation: CASSLNVRGSPYEQYF.

The CDR3 DNA sequence: TGTGCCAGCTCACAAGGGACAGGTGGTAACTATGGCTACACCTTC. Encoded protein: CASSQGTGGNYGYTF. The chain joins TRBV18 to TRBJ1-2; 8 nucleotides line up with TRBD1. V lost 4 bases, J lost 1 base, and 5 bases stayed unmatched. The CDR3 consists of 15 residues. Germline lookup yields CDR1 KGHSH and CDR2 LQKENI.

V gene TRBV5-4 combines with J gene TRBJ2-1, with D tentatively TRBD1 (5 bases). This CDR3 has 16 residues. V was pared by 1 base and J by 2 bases, with 13 bases between. Germline V gene sequence: CDR1 SGHNT, CDR2 YYREEE (reference sequence). The CDR3 reads CASSLTGSQTYNEQFF. CDR3 sequence (DNA): TGTGCCAGCAGCTTGACAGGCAGCCAAACCTACAATGAGCAGTTCTTC.

J is TRBJ1-1 and V is TRBV2; D not certain. This CDR3 comprises 13 residues. V shed 7 bases and J shed 1 base, with 10 bases lying between them. CDR1 and CDR2 from the germline V gene are SNHLY and FYNNEI. CDR3 DNA: TGTGCCAGCATCGAGGACTGGAACACTGAAGCTTTCTTT. Translating gives CASIEDWNTEAFF.

V usage is TRBV5-1 and J usage is TRBJ2-7, with D perhaps TRBD2 (7 bases). The CDR3 loop spans 16 amino acids. Per the germline V gene, CDR1 is SGHRS and CDR2 is YFSETQ. V lost 0 bases and J 2 bases, leaving 15 bases between the germline ends. CDR3 DNA sequence: TGCGCCAGCAGCTTGGAGACAGGCGGGAGTCCCTACGAGCAGTACTTC. Its protein is CASSLETGGSPYEQYF.

The V gene is TRBV18, the J gene TRBJ2-1; 13 positions match TRBD2. V gave up 2 bases and J gave up 8 bases; unmatched junction bases: 6. The CDR3 extends over 16 amino acids. Germline V CDR1 and CDR2: KGHSH, LQKENI. DNA for the CDR3: TGTGCCAGCTCACCAAATTGGACTAGCGGGAGAGATGAGCAGTTCTTC. Encoded protein: CASSPNWTSGRDEQFF. The complete variable domain, with remaining parts taken from reference TRBV18 and TRBJ2-1, reads NAGVMQNPRHLVRRRGQEARLRCSPMKGHSHVYWYRQLPEEGLKFMVYLQKENIIDESGMPKERFSAEFPKEGPSILRIQQVVRGDSAAYFCASSPNWTSGRDEQFFGPGTRLTVL.

The chain recombines TRBV19 with TRBJ2-1; 9 bases agree with TRBD2. CDR1 and CDR2 from the germline V gene are LNHDA and SQIVND (reference sequence). This CDR3 is built from 15 residues. The junction had 6 bases not matched to a gene; V was cut back by 5 bases and J by 4 bases. CDR3: CASSQLAGTYNEQFF. The CDR3 DNA follows: TGTGCCAGTAGTCAGCTAGCGGGGACTTACAATGAGCAGTTCTTC.

There are a few counts of this clone. The chain recombines TRBV24-1 with TRBJ1-5; a possible D gene is TRBD1 (5 bases). The germline CDR1 and CDR2 sequences are KGHDR and SFDVKD. The CDR3 is 12 amino acids. V was shortened by 3 bases and J by 9 bases, with 8 bases between the two germline ends. Here the CDR3 DNA reads TGTGCCACCAGTGATCCCCAGGGGCCCCAGCATTTT. Translation: CATSDPQGPQHF.

This chain links TRBV29-1 with TRBJ2-3, with D possibly matching TRBD2 (7 bases). Per germline, CDR1 SQVTM and CDR2 ANQGSEA. Trimming shortened V by 5 bases and J by 0 bases, and 12 bases separated the two germline ends. The length of the CDR3 is 14 residues. The CDR3 region has the DNA TGCAGCGTTTGGGGGGGCCTTAGCACAGATACGCAGTATTTT. Translated, it gives CSVWGGLSTDTQYF.

The chain employs TRBV5-4 and TRBJ2-4, with D possibly TRBD1 on 6 matching bases. This CDR3 region has 13 residues. Trimming removed 4 bases from V and 5 bases from J, with 10 bases in between. Per the germline V gene, CDR1 is SGHNT and CDR2 is YYREEE (reference sequence). The DNA for the CDR3 is TGTGCCAGCAGCCGACAGGATGAAAACATTCAGTACTTC. Amino acids: CASSRQDENIQYF.

The chain couples TRBV5-1 to TRBJ2-5; 7 bases map to TRBD2. The germline gives CDR1 SGHRS, CDR2 YFSETQ. J lost 2 bases, V lost 2 bases, and 6 bases had no gene match. The CDR3 has 15 amino acids. The CDR3 reads CASSLGGSVQETQYF. CDR3 coding DNA: TGCGCCAGCAGCTTAGGCGGGAGTGTTCAAGAGACCCAGTACTTC.

The V gene is TRBV7-9, the J gene TRBJ1-1; D remains unclear. The V end lost 4 bases, the J end lost 0 bases, and 9 bases lay between the germline ends. CDR3 length: 14 residues. Germline loops: CDR1 SEHNR, CDR2 FQNEAQ (reference sequence). Written as DNA, the CDR3 is TGTGCCAGCAGCTCCTACAGTTTGAACACTGAAGCTTTCTTT. Translating it yields CASSSYSLNTEAFF. Supplemented by reference TRBV7-9 and TRBJ1-1, the full variable domain reads DTGVSQNPRHKITKRGQNVTFRCDPISEHNRLYWYRQTLGQGPEFLTYFQNEAQLEKSRLLSDRFSAERPKGSFSTLEIQRTEQGDSAMYLCASSSYSLNTEAFFGQGTRLTVV.